The clone carrying this T cell receptor (beta chain) appeared a few times. Its antigen remains unidentified. TCRdb used MiXCR to reprocess the 5' RACE reads, holding one entry per CDR3 protein. The sample yields approximately 260,000 distinct CDR3 sequences, 16% seen once. The data derive from a study of T-cell memory formation after mild COVID-19. Findings and caveats of the study: The second-wave clones peaking on day 37 were not confirmed as SARS-CoV-2-specific.

The germline V gene encodes CDR1 MNHEY and CDR2 SMNVEV (reference sequence). Between the trimmed V and J ends, which lost 4 bases and 1 base, there was a span of 16 bases. This CDR3 spans 16 amino acids. This receptor was obtained from a man between 18 and 35 years old who had mild COVID-19 (a few samples of this study predate the infection). Cell type and time point are not known. Sequencing was done on a sample of PBMCs or a T cell subset sorted from them (not recorded which). The chain employs TRBV27 and TRBJ1-1, with unresolved D. The chain's CDR3 is CASSSPLGHRNTEAFF. The CDR3 DNA sequence: TGTGCCAGCAGTTCCCCATTAGGGCATCGGAACACTGAAGCTTTCTTT.